These T cell receptor beta chains were read from a single sample in a study of T cell repertoires and Cas9 in healthy adults. Profiled with immunoSEQ multiplex PCR; TCRdb holds only in-frame clones, not every one. The sample yields over 11,000 clones, 85% to 90% seen once. Sequenced material: Tregs (CD4+, CD25+, CD127-, CD137-, CD154-) from PBMCs; culture status not recorded. The receptors derive from a human donor in good health. Each CDR3 is given with its conserved first and last residue. The D gene is left open where the match is weak. Size tells how often a clone was seen (once, few, many) or the class of an expanded clone, and some rows leave it out.

DNA: TGTGCCAGCAGCTTAGAGGCCAGGGGATACAATGAGCAGTTCTTC; CDR3: CASSLEARGYNEQFF; V: TRBV11-3; size: once; length: 15; J: TRBJ2-1; D: -
DNA: TGTGCCAGCAGCTTAGACCGGGGGAGGGCTGAAGCTTTCTTT; CDR3: CASSLDRGRAEAFF; V: TRBV11-3; size: -; length: 14; J: TRBJ1-1; D: -
DNA: TGTGCCAGCAGCAACCGGGACAGGGATGAAAAACTGTTTTTT; CDR3: CASSNRDRDEKLFF; V: TRBV9; size: -; length: 14; J: TRBJ1-4; D: TRBD1
DNA: TGTGCCAGCAGTTTCGGAGCGGGAGAGGGGACCCAGTACTTC; CDR3: CASSFGAGEGTQYF; V: TRBV27; size: -; length: 14; J: TRBJ2-5; D: TRBD2
DNA: TGTGCCAGCAGTTTGCAGACAGGGGGCGGGAGAGATACGCAGTATTTT; CDR3: CASSLQTGGGRDTQYF; V: TRBV28; size: -; length: 16; J: TRBJ2-3; D: TRBD1
DNA: TGTGCCAGCAGCTTGTTTGGAATCCAGAGGGAAAATTCACCCCTCCACTTT; CDR3: CASSLFGIQRENSPLHF; V: TRBV5-6; size: -; length: 17; J: TRBJ1-6; D: -
DNA: TGTGCCAGCACCTCAGTGAGCTCCTATAATTCACCCCTCCACTTT; CDR3: CASTSVSSYNSPLHF; V: TRBV27; size: -; length: 15; J: TRBJ1-6; D: -
DNA: TGCGCCAGCAGCTTGGCCATCGGACAGGGACAAGAGACCCAGTACTTC; CDR3: CASSLAIGQGQETQYF; V: TRBV5-1; size: -; length: 16; J: TRBJ2-5; D: TRBD1
DNA: TGCGCCAGCAGCCAAGTGAAGGGCAGACGGTATGGCTACACCTTC; CDR3: CASSQVKGRRYGYTF; V: TRBV4-1; size: once; length: 15; J: TRBJ1-2; D: -
DNA: TGTGCCAGCAGTTACTTATCTGGAAACACCATATATTTT; CDR3: CASSYLSGNTIYF; V: TRBV6-6; size: few; length: 13; J: TRBJ1-3; D: -